This T cell receptor beta chain appears in the sequencing data of a study of blood T cells in healthy people across ages. Study-level points and caveats: Possibly confounding the expanded clonotype changes was the fact that donor CMV status was unknown.

About this clonotype: Antigen unknown.

V gave up 4 bases and J gave up 7 bases, with 8 bases separating them. CDR3 size: 11 residues. CDR1 is SGHRS, CDR2 YFSETQ, per germline. The use of a sample-barcoded 5' primer and a J-beta primer mix characterized a second PCR of 7 to 11 cycles. All samples yielded 3 million or more CDR3-containing paired-end reads. TCRdb re-analysed the 5' RACE reads in MiXCR, keeping a single row per CDR3 protein. The sample lists 1.5 million to 2 million distinct CDR3 sequences, roughly 50% occurring once. The V call is TRBV5-1, the J call TRBJ1-1; D uncertain. Source material: blood. The sequence was obtained from a woman aged 40 to 50 in good health. The CDR3 DNA reads TGCGCCAGCAGCGCGGATTTTGAAGCTTTCTTT. This translates into CASSADFEAFF.